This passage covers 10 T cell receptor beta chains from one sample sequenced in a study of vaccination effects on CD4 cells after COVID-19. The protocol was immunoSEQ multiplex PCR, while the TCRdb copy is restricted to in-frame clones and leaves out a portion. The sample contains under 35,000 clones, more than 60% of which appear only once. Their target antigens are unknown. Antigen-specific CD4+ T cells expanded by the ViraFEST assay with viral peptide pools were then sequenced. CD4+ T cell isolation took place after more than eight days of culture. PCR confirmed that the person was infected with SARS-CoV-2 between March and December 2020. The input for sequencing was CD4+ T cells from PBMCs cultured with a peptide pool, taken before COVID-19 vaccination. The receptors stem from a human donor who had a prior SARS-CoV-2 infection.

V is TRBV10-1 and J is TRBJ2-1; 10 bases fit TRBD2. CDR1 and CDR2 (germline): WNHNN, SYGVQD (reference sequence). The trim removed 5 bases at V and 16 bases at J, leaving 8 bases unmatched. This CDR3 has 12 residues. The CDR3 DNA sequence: TGCGCCAGCAGTCCTAGCGGGAGACTACTTTTCTTC. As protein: CASSPSGRLLFF.

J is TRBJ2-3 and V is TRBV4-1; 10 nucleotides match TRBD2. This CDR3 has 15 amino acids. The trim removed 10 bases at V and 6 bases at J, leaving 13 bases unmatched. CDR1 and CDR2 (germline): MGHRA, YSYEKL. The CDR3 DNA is TGCGCCACTCGAGAGAGTCTAGCGGGAGCTGATACGCAGTATTTT. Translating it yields CATRESLAGADTQYF.

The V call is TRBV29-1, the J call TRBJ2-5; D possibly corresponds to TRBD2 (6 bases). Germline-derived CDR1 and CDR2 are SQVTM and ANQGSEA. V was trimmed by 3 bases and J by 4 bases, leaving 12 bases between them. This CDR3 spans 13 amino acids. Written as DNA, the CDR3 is TGCAGCGTTGAGGCAACGGGAGCAGAGACCCAGTACTTC. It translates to CSVEATGAETQYF.

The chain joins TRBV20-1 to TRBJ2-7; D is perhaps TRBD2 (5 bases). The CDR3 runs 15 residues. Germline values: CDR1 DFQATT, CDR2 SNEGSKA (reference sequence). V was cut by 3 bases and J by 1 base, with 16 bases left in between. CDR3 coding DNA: TGCAGTGCTAGTCCGAGGACTTCAAGGTCCTACGAGCAGTACTTC. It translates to CSASPRTSRSYEQYF.

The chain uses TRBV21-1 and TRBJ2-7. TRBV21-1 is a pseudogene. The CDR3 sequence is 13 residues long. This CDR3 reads CDRGNILDYEQYF. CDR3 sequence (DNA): TGTGACAGGGGGAATATCTTGGATTACGAGCAGTACTTC.

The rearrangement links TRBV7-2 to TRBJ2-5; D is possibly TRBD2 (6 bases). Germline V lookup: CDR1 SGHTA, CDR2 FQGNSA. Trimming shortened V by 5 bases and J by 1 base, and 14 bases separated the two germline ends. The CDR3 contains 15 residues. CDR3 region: CASSLGNGGQETQYF. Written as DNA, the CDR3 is TGTGCCAGCAGCCTAGGGAACGGGGGCCAAGAGACCCAGTACTTC.

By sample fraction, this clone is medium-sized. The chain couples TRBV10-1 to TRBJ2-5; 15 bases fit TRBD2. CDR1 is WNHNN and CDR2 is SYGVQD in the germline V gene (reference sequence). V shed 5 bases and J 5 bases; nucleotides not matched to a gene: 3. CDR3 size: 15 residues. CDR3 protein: CASSRTSGRAETQYF. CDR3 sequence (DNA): TGCGCCAGCAGTCGGACTAGCGGGAGGGCCGAGACCCAGTACTTC.

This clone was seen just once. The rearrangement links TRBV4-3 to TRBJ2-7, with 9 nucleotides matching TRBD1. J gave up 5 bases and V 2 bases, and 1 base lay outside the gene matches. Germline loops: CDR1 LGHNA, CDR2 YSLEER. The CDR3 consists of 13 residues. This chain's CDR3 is CASSQRTGDEQYF. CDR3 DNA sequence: TGCGCCAGCAGCCAACGGACAGGGGACGAGCAGTACTTC.

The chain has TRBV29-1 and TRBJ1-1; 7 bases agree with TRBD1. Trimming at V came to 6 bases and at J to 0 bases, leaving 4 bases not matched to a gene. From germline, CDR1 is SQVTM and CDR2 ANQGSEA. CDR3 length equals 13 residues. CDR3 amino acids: CSVRTGMNTEAFF. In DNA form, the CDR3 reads TGCAGCGTCAGGACAGGCATGAACACTGAAGCTTTCTTT.

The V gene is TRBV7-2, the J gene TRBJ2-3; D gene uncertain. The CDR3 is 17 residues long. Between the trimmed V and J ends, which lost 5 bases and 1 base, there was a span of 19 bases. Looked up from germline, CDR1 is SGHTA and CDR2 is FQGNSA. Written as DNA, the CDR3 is TGTGCCAGCAGCCCCCGGCCGGGTGGCGCGCGCACAGATACGCAGTATTTT. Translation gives CASSPRPGGARTDTQYF.